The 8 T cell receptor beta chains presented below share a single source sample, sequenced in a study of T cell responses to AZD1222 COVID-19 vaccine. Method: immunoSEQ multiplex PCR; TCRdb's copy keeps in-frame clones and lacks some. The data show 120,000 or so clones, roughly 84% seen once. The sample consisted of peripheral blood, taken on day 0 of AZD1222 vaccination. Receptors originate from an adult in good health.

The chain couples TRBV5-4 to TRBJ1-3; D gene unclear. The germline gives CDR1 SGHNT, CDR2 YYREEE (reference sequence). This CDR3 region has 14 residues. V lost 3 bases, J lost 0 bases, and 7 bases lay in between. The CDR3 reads CASSSSVSGNTIYF. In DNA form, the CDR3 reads TGTGCCAGCAGCTCCAGCGTCTCTGGAAACACCATATATTTT.

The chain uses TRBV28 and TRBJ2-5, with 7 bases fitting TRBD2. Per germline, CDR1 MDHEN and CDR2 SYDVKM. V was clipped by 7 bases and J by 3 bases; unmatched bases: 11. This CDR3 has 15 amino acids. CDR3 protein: CASTKAGRGKETQYF. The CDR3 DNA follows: TGTGCCAGCACCAAGGCAGGGAGGGGTAAAGAGACCCAGTACTTC.

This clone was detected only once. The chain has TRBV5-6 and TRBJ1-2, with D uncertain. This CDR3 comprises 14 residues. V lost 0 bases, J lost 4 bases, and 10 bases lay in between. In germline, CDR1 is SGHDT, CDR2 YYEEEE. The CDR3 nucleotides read TGTGCCAGCAGCTTGGTGGTGGCCTCCTATGGCTACACCTTC. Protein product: CASSLVVASYGYTF.

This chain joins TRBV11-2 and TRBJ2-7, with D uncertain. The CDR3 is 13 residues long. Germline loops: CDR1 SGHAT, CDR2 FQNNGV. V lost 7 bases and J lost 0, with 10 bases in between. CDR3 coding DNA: TGTGCCAGCAAAGGCCCCGGCTCCTACGAGCAGTACTTC. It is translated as CASKGPGSYEQYF.

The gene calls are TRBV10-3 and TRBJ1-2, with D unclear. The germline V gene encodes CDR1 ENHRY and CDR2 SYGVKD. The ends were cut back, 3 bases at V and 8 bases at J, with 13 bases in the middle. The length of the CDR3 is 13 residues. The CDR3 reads CAISENGFEGYTF. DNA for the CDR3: TGTGCCATCAGTGAAAATGGGTTCGAAGGCTACACCTTC.

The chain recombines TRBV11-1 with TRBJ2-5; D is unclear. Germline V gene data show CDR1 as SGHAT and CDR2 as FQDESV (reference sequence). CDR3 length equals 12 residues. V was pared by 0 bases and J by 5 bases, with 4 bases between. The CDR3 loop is CASSLAGETQYF. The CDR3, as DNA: TGTGCCAGCAGCTTAGCAGGCGAGACCCAGTACTTC.

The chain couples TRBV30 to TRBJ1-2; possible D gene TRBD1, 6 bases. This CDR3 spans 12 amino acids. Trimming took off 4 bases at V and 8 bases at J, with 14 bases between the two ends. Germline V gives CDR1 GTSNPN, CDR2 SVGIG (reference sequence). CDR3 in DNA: TGTGCCTGGACCACAGGGTTCTACGGCTACACCTTC. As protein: CAWTTGFYGYTF.

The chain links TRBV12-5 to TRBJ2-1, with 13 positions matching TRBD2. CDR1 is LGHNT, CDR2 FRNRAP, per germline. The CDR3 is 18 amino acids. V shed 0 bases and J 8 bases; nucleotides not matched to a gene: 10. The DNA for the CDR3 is TGTGCTAGTGGTTTGGTAATGACTAGCGGGAGGTCGTACGATGAGCAGTTCTTC. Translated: CASGLVMTSGRSYDEQFF.